This T cell receptor (beta chain) was obtained from a study of long-term antiretroviral therapy in people with HIV. Trimming took 4 bases from V and 0 from J, leaving 7 bases between them. The CDR3 extends over 13 amino acids. Germline V gene data show CDR1 as SGHAT and CDR2 as FQNNGV. The assay used was immunoSEQ (version v3.0), run at survey level. Sequencing used immunoSEQ multiplex PCR; TCRdb keeps in-frame clones, though not all of them. The table records 15,000 to 20,000 clones, 80% to 90% of them present only once. Specimen: unsorted PBMCs, collected 4.2 years after starting antiretroviral therapy. V gene TRBV11-2 combines with J gene TRBJ2-7, with unresolved D. This TCR derives from a middle-aged man with HIV. The CDR3 nucleotides are TGTGCCAGCAGCTATCTGAGCTCCTACGAGCAGTACTTC. Translation: CASSYLSSYEQYF. The full variable domain, with the rest looked up from reference TRBV11-2 and TRBJ2-7, is EAGVAQSPRYKIIEKRQSVAFWCNPISGHATLYWYQQILGQGPKLLIQFQNNGVVDDSQLPKDRFSAERLKGVDSTLKIQPAKLEDSAVYLCASSYLSSYEQYFGPGTRLTVT.